This TCR beta chain came from a study of blood T cells in healthy people across ages. A sample-barcoded 5' primer and a J-beta primer mix were used in a second PCR of roughly 6 to 11 cycles. TCRdb re-called the 5' RACE reads through MiXCR, storing one row per CDR3 protein. The sample yields over 600,000 distinct CDR3 sequences, 40% to 45% seen once. This TCR came from a man aged 80 or over in good health. Specimen: blood.

In DNA form, the CDR3 reads TGTGCCAGCAGTTTGACAGAAGAGACCCAGTACTTC. This encodes CASSLTEETQYF. The rearrangement links TRBV12-3 or TRBV12-4 to TRBJ2-5; tentative D call: TRBD1 (5 bases). Trimming removed 3 bases from V and 3 bases from J, with 5 bases in between. The CDR3 has 12 amino acids.